Listed below are T cell receptor beta chains from one sample, sequenced in a study of tumor-infiltrating lymphocytes in primary liver carcinoma. TCRdb recomputed calls from the multiplex PCR reads with MiXCR, one row per CDR3 protein. The sample gives fewer than 400,000 distinct CDR3 sequences, around three fifths of which show up once; about 15% is in the top ten. The sequenced sample was peripheral blood. The receptors were gathered from a woman aged 30 to 39 with primary liver carcinoma and hepatitis B virus infection. The CDR3 runs from the conserved cysteine through the conserved F or W. D genes are given only for firm matches. Not all rows give a size; the values are once, few, many and, for expanded clones, a class.

size: NA
V: TRBV10-3
J: TRBJ1-1
D: NA
CDR3: CAISGQTGRVTEAFF
DNA: TGTGCCATCAGTGGGCAGACAGGTAGGGTAACTGAAGCTTTCTTT

size: NA
V: TRBV12-3/TRBV12-4
J: TRBJ2-1
D: TRBD2
CDR3: CVSSLGLSGRRDEQFF
DNA: TGTGTCAGCAGTTTGGGCCTCAGCGGGAGAAGGGATGAGCAGTTCTTC

size: few
V: TRBV5-4
J: TRBJ2-3
D: NA
CDR3: CASSLAGGDTQYF
DNA: TGTGCCAGCAGCTTGGCCGGGGGAGATACGCAGTATTTT

size: medium-sized
V: TRBV6-5
J: TRBJ1-6
D: NA
CDR3: CASSKQSAIYNSPLHF
DNA: TGTGCCAGCAGTAAACAGTCTGCCATATATAATTCACCCCTCCACTTT

size: NA
V: TRBV4-1
J: TRBJ2-7
D: NA
CDR3: CASSQGAAGLRFEQYF
DNA: TGCGCCAGCAGCCAAGGGGCGGCGGGACTTAGGTTCGAGCAGTACTTC

size: NA
V: TRBV6-2/TRBV6-3
J: TRBJ2-7
D: NA
CDR3: CASSPRRGRVSYEQYF
DNA: TGTGCCAGCAGTCCCCGGCGGGGACGGGTCTCCTACGAGCAGTACTTC

size: NA
V: TRBV2
J: TRBJ2-7
D: TRBD2
CDR3: CATSGLAGVRGNEQYF
DNA: TGTGCCACCTCGGGACTAGCGGGAGTACGAGGCAACGAGCAGTACTTC

size: NA
V: TRBV11-2
J: TRBJ2-7
D: NA
CDR3: CASSFTTGSNEQYF
DNA: TGTGCCAGCAGCTTTACTACAGGGAGTAACGAGCAGTACTTC

size: NA
V: TRBV12-3/TRBV12-4
J: TRBJ2-1
D: TRBD1
CDR3: CASSTPDRGAINEQFF
DNA: TGTGCCAGCAGTACGCCGGACAGGGGAGCGATCAATGAGCAGTTCTTC

size: NA
V: TRBV12-3/TRBV12-4
J: TRBJ2-5
D: NA
CDR3: CASRIGGVGGTQYF
DNA: TGTGCCAGCCGTATTGGGGGCGTGGGTGGGACCCAGTACTTC

size: NA
V: TRBV28
J: TRBJ2-7
D: TRBD2
CDR3: CVSSLLGGRGEQYF
DNA: TGTGTCAGCAGTTTATTAGGCGGGAGAGGCGAGCAGTACTTC

size: NA
V: TRBV4-2
J: TRBJ2-7
D: TRBD1
CDR3: CASSQDYADRFPYEQYF
DNA: TGTGCCAGCAGCCAAGATTACGCGGACAGGTTCCCCTACGAACAGTACTTC

size: NA
V: TRBV12-3/TRBV12-4
J: TRBJ2-2
D: TRBD2
CDR3: CASRRPAGGPGELFF
DNA: TGTGCCAGCAGACGACCAGCGGGAGGCCCCGGGGAGCTGTTTTTT

size: NA
V: TRBV12-3/TRBV12-4
J: TRBJ2-2
D: NA
CDR3: CASIANLHGELFF
DNA: TGTGCCAGCATTGCGAACTTGCACGGGGAGCTGTTTTTT

size: NA
V: TRBV4-1
J: TRBJ1-1
D: NA
CDR3: CASSPGIAPGDTEAFF
DNA: TGCGCCAGCAGCCCAGGCATTGCGCCCGGGGACACTGAAGCTTTCTTT

size: NA
V: TRBV11-2
J: TRBJ2-2
D: NA
CDR3: CACSSDRTVTGELFF
DNA: TGTGCCTGCAGCTCAGATCGGACTGTAACCGGGGAGCTGTTTTTT

size: NA
V: TRBV6-2/TRBV6-3
J: TRBJ1-2
D: TRBD1
CDR3: CASSSHHKTTGNYGYTF
DNA: TGTGCCAGCAGTTCCCACCACAAAACGACAGGGAACTATGGCTACACCTTC

size: NA
V: TRBV5-6
J: TRBJ2-3
D: NA
CDR3: CASSLTLADTQYF
DNA: TGTGCCAGCAGCCTCACTCTAGCGGATACGCAGTATTTT

size: NA
V: TRBV11-2
J: TRBJ2-4
D: TRBD1
CDR3: CASSSGQGSIQYF
DNA: TGTGCCAGCAGCTCAGGACAGGGTAGCATTCAATACTTC

size: NA
V: TRBV6-2/TRBV6-3
J: TRBJ2-5
D: NA
CDR3: CASSYFPTYHETQYF
DNA: TGTGCCAGCAGTTATTTCCCTACCTACCACGAGACCCAATACTTC

size: NA
V: TRBV6-6
J: TRBJ1-1
D: NA
CDR3: CASSPTANIEAFF
DNA: TGTGCCAGCAGCCCCACAGCAAACATTGAAGCTTTCTTT

size: NA
V: TRBV6-6
J: TRBJ2-2
D: NA
CDR3: CPSSYQSMGTFVVPGELFF
DNA: TGTCCCAGCAGTTACCAGTCGATGGGGACTTTTGTGGTCCCCGGAGAGCTGTTTTTT

size: NA
V: TRBV14
J: TRBJ2-1
D: NA
CDR3: CASSHLYGSNEQLF
DNA: TGTGCCAGCAGCCATCTTTACGGGTCCAATGAGCAGCTCTTC

size: NA
V: TRBV11-2
J: TRBJ2-1
D: NA
CDR3: CASSLRGTAVYEQFF
DNA: TGTGCCAGCAGCTTACGGGGGACAGCGGTCTATGAGCAGTTCTTC

size: many
V: TRBV6-1
J: TRBJ2-3
D: NA
CDR3: CASSEMVAADTQYF
DNA: TGTGCCAGCAGTGAAATGGTAGCTGCAGATACGCAGTATTTT

size: NA
V: TRBV5-5
J: TRBJ2-5
D: NA
CDR3: CASIVGLNRGTQYF
DNA: TGTGCCAGCATTGTGGGCCTAAATAGAGGGACCCAGTACTTC

size: NA
V: TRBV29-1
J: TRBJ1-2
D: NA
CDR3: CSVVSRAGGRYGYTF
DNA: TGCAGCGTGGTCTCCCGGGCGGGGGGGCGCTATGGCTACACCTTC

size: NA
V: TRBV28
J: TRBJ2-2
D: NA
CDR3: CASSLYGREKTGELFF
DNA: TGTGCCAGCAGTTTATACGGGAGAGAGAAGACCGGGGAGCTGTTTTTT

size: NA
V: TRBV6-2/TRBV6-3
J: TRBJ1-3
D: NA
CDR3: CATLESFGNAIYF
DNA: TGTGCCACCCTTGAGTCTTTCGGGAACGCCATATATTTT

size: few
V: TRBV12-3/TRBV12-4
J: TRBJ1-1
D: NA
CDR3: CASSWGHTEAFF
DNA: TGTGCCAGCAGTTGGGGACACACTGAAGCTTTCTTT

size: few
V: TRBV24-1
J: TRBJ2-2
D: NA
CDR3: CATSESRPAESGELFF
DNA: TGTGCCACCAGTGAAAGCAGGCCCGCTGAGTCCGGGGAGCTGTTTTTT

size: many
V: TRBV6-1
J: TRBJ2-5
D: NA
CDR3: CASRTDGGETQYF
DNA: TGTGCCAGCAGGACGGACGGAGGAGAGACCCAGTACTTC

size: many
V: TRBV6-1
J: TRBJ2-5
D: NA
CDR3: CASYNSLQETQYF
DNA: TGTGCCAGCTATAACAGCCTTCAAGAGACCCAGTACTTC

size: NA
V: TRBV7-9
J: TRBJ1-3
D: NA
CDR3: CASNSGGGNTIYF
DNA: TGTGCCAGCAACTCTGGAGGAGGAAACACCATATATTTT

size: few
V: TRBV6-5
J: TRBJ2-1
D: NA
CDR3: CASKGLQPYNEQFF
DNA: TGTGCCAGCAAAGGGCTTCAACCCTACAATGAGCAGTTCTTC

size: few
V: TRBV4-3
J: TRBJ2-7
D: NA
CDR3: CASSQEGRDSYERYF
DNA: TGCGCCAGCAGCCAGGAAGGGCGGGACTCCTACGAGCGGTACTTC

size: NA
V: TRBV13
J: TRBJ2-1
D: TRBD2
CDR3: CASSLEGLAGGVEQSF
DNA: TGTGCCAGCAGCTTAGAGGGCCTAGCGGGAGGGGTTGAGCAGTCCTTC

size: NA
V: TRBV5-4
J: TRBJ1-1
D: NA
CDR3: CASSPGGRLNTEAFF
DNA: TGTGCCAGCAGCCCCGGTGGCAGGCTGAACACTGAAGCTTTCTTT

size: few
V: TRBV6-1
J: TRBJ2-3
D: NA
CDR3: CASSGGHVGDTQYF
DNA: TGTGCCAGCAGTGGGGGCCACGTCGGAGATACGCAGTATTTT

size: NA
V: TRBV2
J: TRBJ1-1
D: NA
CDR3: CASSLTGEAFF
DNA: TGTGCCAGCTCTTTGACGGGAGAAGCTTTCTTT

size: NA
V: TRBV7-9
J: TRBJ2-7
D: NA
CDR3: CASTEDFEQYF
DNA: TGTGCCAGCACCGAAGACTTTGAGCAGTACTTC

size: NA
V: TRBV7-9
J: TRBJ2-3
D: TRBD2
CDR3: CASSLLLAGATDTQYF
DNA: TGTGCCAGCAGCCTATTACTAGCGGGAGCCACAGATACGCAGTATTTT

size: NA
V: TRBV6-6
J: TRBJ2-3
D: TRBD2
CDR3: CANSYSFGSGSTDTQYF
DNA: TGTGCCAACAGTTACTCTTTTGGTAGCGGGTCCACAGATACGCAGTATTTT

size: NA
V: TRBV6-1
J: TRBJ2-1
D: NA
CDR3: CASSELSGLYSEQFF
DNA: TGTGCCAGCAGTGAATTGAGCGGGCTTTACAGTGAGCAGTTCTTC

size: NA
V: TRBV11-3
J: TRBJ2-3
D: NA
CDR3: CGSIPLRTDTQYF
DNA: TGTGGCAGCATCCCCCTCCGCACAGATACGCAGTATTTT

size: many
V: TRBV4-1
J: TRBJ2-7
D: NA
CDR3: CASSQVFQPDEQYF
DNA: TGCGCCAGCAGCCAAGTTTTCCAGCCAGACGAGCAGTACTTC

size: NA
V: TRBV5-1
J: TRBJ2-7
D: NA
CDR3: CASSSGTTGNKQYF
DNA: TGCGCCAGCAGCTCGGGCACAACAGGGAACAAGCAGTACTTC

size: many
V: TRBV6-5
J: TRBJ2-7
D: TRBD2
CDR3: CASSWTSGAYEQYF
DNA: TGTGCCAGCAGTTGGACTAGCGGGGCCTACGAGCAGTACTTC

size: NA
V: TRBV28
J: TRBJ1-2
D: NA
CDR3: CASSPSDEPYYGYTF
DNA: TGTGCCAGCAGTCCCTCGGACGAGCCCTACTATGGCTACACCTTC

size: NA
V: TRBV29-1
J: TRBJ1-1
D: NA
CDR3: CSVDGLSTYTEAFF
DNA: TGCAGCGTTGACGGGTTGTCGACGTACACTGAAGCTTTCTTT

size: few
V: TRBV2
J: TRBJ1-6
D: NA
CDR3: CASSEEGTYNSPLHF
DNA: TGTGCCAGCAGTGAAGAGGGGACCTATAATTCACCCCTCCACTTT

size: NA
V: TRBV30
J: TRBJ1-6
D: NA
CDR3: CAWREDQTNSPLHF
DNA: TGTGCCTGGAGAGAAGATCAGACTAATTCACCCCTCCACTTT